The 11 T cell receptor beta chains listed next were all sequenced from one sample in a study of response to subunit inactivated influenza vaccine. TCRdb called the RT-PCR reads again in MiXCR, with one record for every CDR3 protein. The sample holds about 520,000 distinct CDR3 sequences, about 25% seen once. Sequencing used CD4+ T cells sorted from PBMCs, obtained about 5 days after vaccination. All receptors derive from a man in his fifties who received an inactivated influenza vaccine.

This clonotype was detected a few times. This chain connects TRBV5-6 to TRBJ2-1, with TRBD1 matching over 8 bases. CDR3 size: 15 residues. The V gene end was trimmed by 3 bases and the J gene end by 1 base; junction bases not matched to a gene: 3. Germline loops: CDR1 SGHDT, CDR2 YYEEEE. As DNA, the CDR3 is TGTGCCAGCAGCTGGGGGACAGGTTCCTACAATGAGCAGTTCTTC. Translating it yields CASSWGTGSYNEQFF.

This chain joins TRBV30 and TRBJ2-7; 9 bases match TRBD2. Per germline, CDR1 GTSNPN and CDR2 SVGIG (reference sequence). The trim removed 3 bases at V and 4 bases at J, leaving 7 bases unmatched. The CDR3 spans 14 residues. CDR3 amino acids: CAWRGLAGVYEQYF. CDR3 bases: TGTGCCTGGAGGGGGTTAGCGGGAGTTTACGAGCAGTACTTC.

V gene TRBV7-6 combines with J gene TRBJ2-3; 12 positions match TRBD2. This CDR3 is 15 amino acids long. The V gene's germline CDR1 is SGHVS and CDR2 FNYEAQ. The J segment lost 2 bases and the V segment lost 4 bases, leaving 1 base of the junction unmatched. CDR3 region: CASSWTSGNTDTQYF. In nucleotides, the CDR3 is TGTGCCAGCAGCTGGACTAGCGGGAACACAGATACGCAGTATTTT.

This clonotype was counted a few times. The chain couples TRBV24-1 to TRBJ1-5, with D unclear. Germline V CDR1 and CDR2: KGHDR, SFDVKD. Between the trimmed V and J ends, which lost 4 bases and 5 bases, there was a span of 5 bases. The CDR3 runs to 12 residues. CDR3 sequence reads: CATSDWDQPQHF. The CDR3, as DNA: TGTGCCACCAGTGACTGGGATCAGCCCCAGCATTTT.

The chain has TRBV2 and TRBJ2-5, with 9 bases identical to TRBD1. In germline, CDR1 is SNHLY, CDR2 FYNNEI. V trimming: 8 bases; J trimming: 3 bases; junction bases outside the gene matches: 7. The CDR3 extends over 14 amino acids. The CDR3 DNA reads TGTGCCAGCCGACCCCGGACAGGGGAAGAGACCCAGTACTTC. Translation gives CASRPRTGEETQYF.

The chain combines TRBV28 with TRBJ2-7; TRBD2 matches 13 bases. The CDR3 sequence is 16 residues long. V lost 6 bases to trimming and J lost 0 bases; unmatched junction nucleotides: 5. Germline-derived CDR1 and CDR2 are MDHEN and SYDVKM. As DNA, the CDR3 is TGTGCCAGCAGGACCGGACTAGCGGGAGTCTCCTACGAGCAGTACTTC. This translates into CASRTGLAGVSYEQYF.

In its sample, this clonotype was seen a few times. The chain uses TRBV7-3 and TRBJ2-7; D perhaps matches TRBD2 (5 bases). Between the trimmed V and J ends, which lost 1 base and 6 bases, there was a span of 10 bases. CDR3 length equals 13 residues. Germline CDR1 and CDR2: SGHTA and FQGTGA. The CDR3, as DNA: TGTGCCAGCAGCTTAATTTTAGGAGGCGAGCAGTACTTC. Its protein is CASSLILGGEQYF.

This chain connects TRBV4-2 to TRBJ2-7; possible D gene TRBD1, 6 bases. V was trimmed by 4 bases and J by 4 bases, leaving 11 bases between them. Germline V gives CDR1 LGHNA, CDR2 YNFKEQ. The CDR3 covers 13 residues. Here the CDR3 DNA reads TGTGCCAGCAGCCGCGAGACAGGATACGAGCAGTACTTC. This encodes CASSRETGYEQYF.

DNA of the CDR3: TGTGCCAGCATTACTAGCGGGAGGCCCCCCTACGAGCAGTACTTC. Translated: CASITSGRPPYEQYF. The chain is built from TRBV28 and TRBJ2-7, with 12 bases matching TRBD2. Trimming at V came to 7 bases and at J to 2 bases, leaving 6 bases not matched to a gene. In germline, CDR1 is MDHEN, CDR2 SYDVKM. This CDR3 is built from 15 residues.

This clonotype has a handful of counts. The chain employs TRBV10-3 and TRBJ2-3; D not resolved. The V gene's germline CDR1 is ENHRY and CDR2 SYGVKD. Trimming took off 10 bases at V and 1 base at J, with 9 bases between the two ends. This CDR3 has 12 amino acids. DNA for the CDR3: TGTGCCAACGGGTATGGCACAGATACGCAGTATTTT. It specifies CANGYGTDTQYF.

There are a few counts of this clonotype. The CDR3 bases are TGTGCCAGCAGCTTAGAAGGGGCCGGGACTAGTTCCACAGATACGCAGTATTTT. Protein product: CASSLEGAGTSSTDTQYF. The chain has TRBV11-2 and TRBJ2-3; 8 bases align to TRBD2. With V trimmed by 0 bases and J by 2 bases, 10 bases remained unmatched. CDR3 size: 18 residues. Germline V CDR1 and CDR2: SGHAT, FQNNGV.